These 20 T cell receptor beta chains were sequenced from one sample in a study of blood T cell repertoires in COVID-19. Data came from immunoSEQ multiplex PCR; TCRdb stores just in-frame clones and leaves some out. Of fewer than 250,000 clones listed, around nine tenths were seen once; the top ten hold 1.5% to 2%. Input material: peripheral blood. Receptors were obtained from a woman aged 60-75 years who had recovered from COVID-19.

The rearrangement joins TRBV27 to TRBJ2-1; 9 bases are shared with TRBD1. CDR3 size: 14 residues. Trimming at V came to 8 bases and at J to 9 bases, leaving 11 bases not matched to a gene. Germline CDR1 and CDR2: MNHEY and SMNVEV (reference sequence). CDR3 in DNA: TGTGCCAGCGGGCCGGACAGGGGAAGGGGTGAGCAGTTCTTC. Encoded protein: CASGPDRGRGEQFF.

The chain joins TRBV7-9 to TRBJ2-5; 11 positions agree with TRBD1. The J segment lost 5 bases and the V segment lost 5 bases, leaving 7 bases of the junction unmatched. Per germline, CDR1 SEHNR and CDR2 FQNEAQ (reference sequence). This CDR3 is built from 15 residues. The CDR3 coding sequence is TGTGCCAGCAGCCCGCGGACAGGGGGCGTGGAGACCCAGTACTTC. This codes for CASSPRTGGVETQYF.

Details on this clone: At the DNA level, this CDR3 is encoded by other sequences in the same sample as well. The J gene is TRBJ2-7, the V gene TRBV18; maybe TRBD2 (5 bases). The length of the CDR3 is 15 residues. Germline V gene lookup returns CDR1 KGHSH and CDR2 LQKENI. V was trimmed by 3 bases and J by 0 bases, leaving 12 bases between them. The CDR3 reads CASSPLRESSYEQYF. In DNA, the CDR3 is TGTGCCAGCTCACCTTTAAGGGAGAGCTCCTACGAGCAGTACTTC. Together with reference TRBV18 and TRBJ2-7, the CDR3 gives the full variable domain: NAGVMQNPRHLVRRRGQEARLRCSPMKGHSHVYWYRQLPEEGLKFMVYLQKENIIDESGMPKERFSAEFPKEGPSILRIQQVVRGDSAAYFCASSPLRESSYEQYFGPGTRLTVT.

The CDR3 spells CASRATGGSGTEAFF. CDR3 DNA sequence: TGTGCCAGCAGGGCGACAGGGGGCTCTGGCACTGAAGCTTTCTTT. The chain carries TRBV7-9 and TRBJ1-1; 10 bases agree with TRBD1. The V gene end was trimmed by 6 bases and the J gene end by 4 bases; junction bases not matched to a gene: 8. The CDR3 has 15 residues. Germline values: CDR1 SEHNR, CDR2 FQNEAQ (reference sequence).

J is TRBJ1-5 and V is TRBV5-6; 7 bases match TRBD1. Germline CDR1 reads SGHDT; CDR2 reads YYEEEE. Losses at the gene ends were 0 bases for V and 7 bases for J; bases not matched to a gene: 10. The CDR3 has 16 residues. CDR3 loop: CASSLAGRGSGQPQHF. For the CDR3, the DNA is TGTGCCAGCAGCTTGGCCGGCAGGGGGTCCGGACAGCCCCAGCATTTT.

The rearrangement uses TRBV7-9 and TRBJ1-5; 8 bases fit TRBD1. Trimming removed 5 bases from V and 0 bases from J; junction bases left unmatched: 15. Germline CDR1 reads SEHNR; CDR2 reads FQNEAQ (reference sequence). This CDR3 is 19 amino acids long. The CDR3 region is CASSLGTGRRGGSNQPQHF. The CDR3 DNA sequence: TGTGCCAGCAGCCTCGGGACAGGACGGAGAGGGGGTAGCAATCAGCCCCAGCATTTT.

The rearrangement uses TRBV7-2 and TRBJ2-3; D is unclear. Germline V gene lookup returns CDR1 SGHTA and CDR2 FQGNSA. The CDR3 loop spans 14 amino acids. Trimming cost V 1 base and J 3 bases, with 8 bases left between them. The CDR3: CASSLDPVTDTQYF. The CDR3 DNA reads TGTGCCAGCAGCTTAGACCCAGTAACAGATACGCAGTATTTT.

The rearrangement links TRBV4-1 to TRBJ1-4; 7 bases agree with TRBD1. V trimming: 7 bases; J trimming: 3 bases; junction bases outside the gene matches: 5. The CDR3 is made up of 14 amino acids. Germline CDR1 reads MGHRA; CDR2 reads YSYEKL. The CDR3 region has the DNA TGCGCCAGCACCCGGGACAGAGCTAATGAAAAACTGTTTTTT. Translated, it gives CASTRDRANEKLFF.

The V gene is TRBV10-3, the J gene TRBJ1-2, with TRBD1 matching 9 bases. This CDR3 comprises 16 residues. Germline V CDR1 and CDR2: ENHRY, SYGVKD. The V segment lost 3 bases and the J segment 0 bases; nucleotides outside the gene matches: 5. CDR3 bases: TGTGCCATCAGTGAACAGGGGGCAGGGACTAACTATGGCTACACCTTC. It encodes CAISEQGAGTNYGYTF.

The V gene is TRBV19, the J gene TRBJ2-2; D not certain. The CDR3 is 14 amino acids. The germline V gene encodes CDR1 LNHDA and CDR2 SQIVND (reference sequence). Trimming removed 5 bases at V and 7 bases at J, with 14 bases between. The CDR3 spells CASSWFQAVGELFF. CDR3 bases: TGTGCCAGTAGTTGGTTTCAGGCCGTCGGGGAGCTGTTTTTT. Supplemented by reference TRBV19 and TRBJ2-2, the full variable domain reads DGGITQSPKYLFRKEGQNVTLSCEQNLNHDAMYWYRQDPGQGLRLIYYSQIVNDFQKGDIAEGYSVSREKKESFPLTVTSAQKNPTAFYLCASSWFQAVGELFFGEGSRLTVL.

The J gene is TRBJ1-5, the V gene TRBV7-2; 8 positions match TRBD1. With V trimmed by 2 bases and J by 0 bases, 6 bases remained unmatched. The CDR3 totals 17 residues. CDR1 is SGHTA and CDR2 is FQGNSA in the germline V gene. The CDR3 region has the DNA TGTGCCAGCAGCTTAAACAGGGGGGTTTATAGCAATCAGCCCCAGCATTTT. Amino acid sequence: CASSLNRGVYSNQPQHF.

CDR3 amino acids: CASSLVGGMNTEAFF. The CDR3 DNA reads as TGTGCCAGCAGCTTGGTTGGGGGGATGAACACTGAAGCTTTCTTT. This chain connects TRBV5-4 to TRBJ1-1; D might be TRBD1 (5 bases). The CDR3 is made up of 15 amino acids. Germline-derived CDR1 and CDR2 are SGHNT and YYREEE (reference sequence). Trimming stripped 0 bases from V and 0 bases from J, with 9 bases between.

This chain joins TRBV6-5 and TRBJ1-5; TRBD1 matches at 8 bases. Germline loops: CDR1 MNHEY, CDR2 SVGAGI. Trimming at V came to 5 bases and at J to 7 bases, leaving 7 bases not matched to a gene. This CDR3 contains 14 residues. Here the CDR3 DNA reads TGTGCCAGCAGTACCTCAGGGGGCGGGCAGCCCCAGCATTTT. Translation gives CASSTSGGGQPQHF.

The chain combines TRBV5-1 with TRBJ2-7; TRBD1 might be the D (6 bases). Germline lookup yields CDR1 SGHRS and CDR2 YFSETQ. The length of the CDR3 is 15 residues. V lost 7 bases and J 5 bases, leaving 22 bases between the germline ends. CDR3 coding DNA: TGCGCCAGCTCATCCACCCGGACAGTTTCCAACGAGCAGTACTTC. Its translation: CASSSTRTVSNEQYF.

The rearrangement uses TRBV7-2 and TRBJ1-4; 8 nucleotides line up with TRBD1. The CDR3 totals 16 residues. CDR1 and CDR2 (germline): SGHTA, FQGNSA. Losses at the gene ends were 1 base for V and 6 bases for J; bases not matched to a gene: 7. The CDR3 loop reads CASSLVSGQGYEKLFF. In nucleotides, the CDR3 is TGTGCCAGCAGCTTAGTGAGTGGACAGGGCTATGAAAAACTGTTTTTT.

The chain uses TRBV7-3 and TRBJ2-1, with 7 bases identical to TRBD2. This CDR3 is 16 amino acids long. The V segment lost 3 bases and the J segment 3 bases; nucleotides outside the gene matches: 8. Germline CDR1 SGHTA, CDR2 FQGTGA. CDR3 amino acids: CASSFRAGNYYNEQFF. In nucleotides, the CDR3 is TGTGCCAGCAGCTTCCGAGCGGGGAATTACTACAATGAGCAGTTCTTC.

CDR3 coding DNA: TGTGCCAGCAGTTTACGGGACAGCTCAGATACGCAGTATTTT. It specifies CASSLRDSSDTQYF. V gene TRBV27 combines with J gene TRBJ2-3; the match to TRBD1 covers 7 bases. V lost 2 bases, J lost 4 bases, and 3 bases stayed unmatched. This CDR3 has 14 amino acids. Germline lookup yields CDR1 MNHEY and CDR2 SMNVEV (reference sequence).

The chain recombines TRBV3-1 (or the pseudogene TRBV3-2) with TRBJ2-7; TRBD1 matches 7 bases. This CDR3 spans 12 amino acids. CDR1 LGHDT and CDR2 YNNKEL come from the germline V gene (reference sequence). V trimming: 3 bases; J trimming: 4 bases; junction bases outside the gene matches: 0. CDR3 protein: CASSQTGYEQYF. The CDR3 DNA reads TGTGCCAGCAGCCAGACAGGGTACGAGCAGTACTTC.

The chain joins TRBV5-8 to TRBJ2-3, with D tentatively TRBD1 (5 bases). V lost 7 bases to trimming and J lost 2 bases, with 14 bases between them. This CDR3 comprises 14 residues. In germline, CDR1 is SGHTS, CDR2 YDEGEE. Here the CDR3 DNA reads TGTGCCAGCCTAACCCCAGGGTTCACAGATACGCAGTATTTT. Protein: CASLTPGFTDTQYF.

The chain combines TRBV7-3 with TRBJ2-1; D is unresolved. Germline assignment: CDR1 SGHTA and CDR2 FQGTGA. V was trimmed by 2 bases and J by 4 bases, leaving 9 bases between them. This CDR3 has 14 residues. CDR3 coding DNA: TGTGCCAGCAGCTTATTGGGCAGTTACAATGAGCAGTTCTTC. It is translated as CASSLLGSYNEQFF.